The clone carrying this T cell receptor (beta chain) is a singleton in its sample. This specimen comes from a study of shared clonotypes between healthy human individuals. TCRdb's table, derived via immunoSEQ multiplex PCR, lists solely in-frame clones and lacks some. The sample yields under 2.5 million clones, 85% to 95% seen once. Specimen: naive CD4+ T cells from PBMCs. Subset meaning: CD45RA+ positively selected. This clonotype was sampled from a man in his late teens or twenties in good health. Some clones in this sample may be carry-over from other donors' samples.

The CDR3: CASRKGLAPDEQYF. The CDR3 nucleotides read TGCGCCAGCAGGAAAGGACTAGCTCCCGACGAGCAGTACTTC. V is TRBV4-1 and J is TRBJ2-7; the match to TRBD2 covers 8 bases. This CDR3 spans 14 amino acids. Germline assignment: CDR1 MGHRA and CDR2 YSYEKL. The junction had 9 bases not matched to a gene; V was cut back by 6 bases and J by 5 bases.